Below, 7 T cell receptor beta chains from the same sample are listed, as sequenced in a study of cytomegalovirus exposure and HLA in healthy donors (dated by TCRdb to 2015 to 2018). Libraries came from the immunoSEQ multiplex PCR assay. A mixture of 60 forward primers for TCR Vbeta segments and 13 reverse primers for TCR Jbeta segments was used in the multiplex PCR. In TCRdb, the immuneACCESS table is reduced to in-frame sequences with V and J assigned. These tables do not hold every clone; where another copy was compared, an unresolved V gene accounts for under half, and the others remain unexplained. This sample gives 90,000 to 120,000 clones in total; around 77% of them show up just once. Roughly 4.2% of the sample comes from the top ten. Material: PBMCs. Source of these receptors: a male donor in good health and CMV-seronegative.

J is TRBJ2-5 and V is TRBV27; 9 positions match TRBD1. With the DNA end fitting TRBJ2-7 better, the J assignment may be wrong. CDR1 is MNHEY, CDR2 SMNVEV, per germline (reference sequence). The CDR3 covers 15 residues. In DNA, the CDR3 is TGTGCCAGCAGTTTCGACCCGGGACAGGGCTACGAGCAGTACTTC. Translating it yields CASSFDPGQGYEQYF.

The chain combines TRBV10-1 with TRBJ2-5, with 9 bases that match TRBD2. The J call may be faulty, since TRBJ2-7 better matches the DNA end. CDR1 and CDR2 from the germline V gene are WNHNN and SYGVQD (reference sequence). The CDR3 covers 14 residues. The CDR3 protein is CASSDLGLAGEQYF. The CDR3 DNA reads as TGCGCCAGCAGTGACCTGGGACTAGCCGGCGAGCAGTACTTC.

The table lists this clone with a few counts. This sequence joins TRBV6-5 and TRBJ2-7, with D hard to call. Germline V gene data show CDR1 as MNHEY and CDR2 as SVGAGI. Trimming removed 2 bases at V and 5 bases at J, with 7 bases between. The CDR3 contains 12 residues. CDR3 loop: CASSYGRDEQYF. The CDR3, as DNA: TGTGCCAGCAGTTACGGTCGGGACGAGCAGTACTTC.

The gene calls are TRBV7-2 and TRBJ2-5, with 12 bases fitting TRBD2. The J segment lost 4 bases and the V segment lost 4 bases, leaving 1 base of the junction unmatched. The V gene's germline CDR1 is SGHTA and CDR2 FQGNSA. The CDR3 is 14 residues long. The CDR3 sequence is CASSWGLAGETQYF. The CDR3 DNA sequence: TGTGCCAGCAGCTGGGGACTAGCGGGAGAGACCCAGTACTTC.

The chain recombines TRBV19 with TRBJ2-7; 13 bases align to TRBD2. The CDR3 covers 17 residues. V shed 5 bases and J 2 bases; nucleotides not matched to a gene: 9. CDR1 is LNHDA and CDR2 is SQIVND in the germline V gene (reference sequence). CDR3 sequence reads: CASSARTSGSSTYEQYF. The CDR3 nucleotides read TGTGCCAGTAGTGCCCGGACTAGCGGGAGTTCTACCTACGAGCAGTACTTC.

This clone was observed a few times. The chain combines TRBV20-1 with TRBJ2-5; D is undetermined. Germline assignment: CDR1 DFQATT and CDR2 SNEGSKA (reference sequence). V lost 5 bases to trimming and J lost 1 base, with 5 bases between them. The CDR3 has 11 amino acids. DNA of the CDR3: TGCAGTGCTGAGGCCCAAGAGACCCAGTACTTC. This translates into CSAEAQETQYF.

The chain couples TRBV6-1 to TRBJ1-2; D is unclear. Trimming stripped 5 bases from V and 0 bases from J, with 10 bases between. The CDR3 length is 14 residues. The germline CDR1 and CDR2 sequences are MNHNS and SASEGT. CDR3 DNA: TGTGCCAGCAGTAGGGAGGTTTCTAACTATGGCTACACCTTC. Protein sequence: CASSREVSNYGYTF.